Given below is one T cell receptor (beta chain) in context. RNA transcripts provided the template for amplifying TCR beta CDR3 regions. Second-round multiplex PCR came after a first-round RT-PCR that employed HTBI primers. MiXCR was run by TCRdb on the multiplex PCR reads, yielding one entry per CDR3 protein. The sample has over 500,000 distinct CDR3 sequences, over 20% seen once. The source of the sample is a study of Graves' ophthalmopathy and Graves' hyperthyroidism. The germline gives CDR1 MDHEN, CDR2 SYDVKM. CDR3 length equals 18 residues. V lost 3 bases, J lost 1 base, and 7 bases stayed unmatched.

This chain joins TRBV28 and TRBJ2-5; TRBD2 agrees at 14 bases. Sequenced input: peripheral blood. The clonotype comes from a young woman with stable Graves' hyperthyroidism. Some clones in this sample may be carry-over from other donors' samples. This CDR3 is CASSFRGLAGVTQETQYF. Written as DNA, the CDR3 is TGTGCCAGCAGTTTCAGGGGACTAGCGGGAGTGACCCAAGAGACCCAGTACTTC.